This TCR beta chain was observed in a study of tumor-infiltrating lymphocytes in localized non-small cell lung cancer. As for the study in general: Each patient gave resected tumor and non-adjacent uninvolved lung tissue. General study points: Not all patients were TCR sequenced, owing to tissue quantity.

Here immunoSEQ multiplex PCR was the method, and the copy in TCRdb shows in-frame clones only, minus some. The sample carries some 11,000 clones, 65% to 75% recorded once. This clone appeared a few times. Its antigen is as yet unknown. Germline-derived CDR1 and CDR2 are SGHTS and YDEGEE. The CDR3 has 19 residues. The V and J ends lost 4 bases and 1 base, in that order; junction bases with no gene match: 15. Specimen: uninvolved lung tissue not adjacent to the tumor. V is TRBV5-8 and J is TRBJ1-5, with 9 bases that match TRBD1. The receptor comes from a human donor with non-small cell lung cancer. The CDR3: CASSAAGTGYGRSNQPQHF. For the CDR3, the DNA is TGTGCCAGCAGCGCGGCCGGGACAGGGTACGGTCGGAGCAATCAGCCCCAGCATTTT.